The entry that follows covers one T cell receptor (beta chain) sequence. This clonotype was counted only a few times. Its antigen specificity is not known. Qualities for individual bases were not recorded, and no much larger clone is one base off. The record originates from a study of molecular identifiers for immune sequencing clone quantification (dated by TCRdb to the late 2010s). Concerning the study at large: In a replicate experiment, RNA from roughly 18,000 or 92,000 naive CD8 T cells was split into five aliquots, four of which were sequenced. The study was a methods study using CD8 T cells to benchmark molecular-identifier clustering-based TCR repertoire sequencing (MIDCIRS) and TCR RNA copy counting.

Via the germline V gene (reference sequence), CDR1 is LNHDA and CDR2 SQIVND. Germline trimming amounts to 3 bases on V and 0 bases on J, with 6 as the count of junction bases outside the gene matches. The CDR3 covers 19 residues, taking in both the cysteine and the phenylalanine. Only the CDR3 region is kept as DNA, spanning 57 bases read in frame from base 1. Libraries of naive CD8 T cells were built from anywhere between about 18,000 and 1,000,000 sorted cells, with 10%, 30% or 50% of the purified RNA used. On a BD FACSAria II, naive CD8 T cells were FACS-sorted as CD8+CD4-CCR7+CD45RA+ and collected into RLT Plus buffer. Detection sensitivity was tested by spiking Jurkat RNA equal to around 11 TCR copies' worth into samples containing 20,000-1,000,000 naive CD8 T cells. Enrichment of CD8 T cells was performed with RosetteSep CD8+ T Cell Enrichment Cocktail and Ficoll-Paque, after which ACK red cell lysis was carried out.

On the study overall, not on this receptor specifically: About 2.9 recovered TCR RNA copies per cell were obtained by modeling, versus around 10 by digital PCR, implying a capture efficiency of about 30%. When barcode sub-clustering was left out, chimeric consensus sequences inflated TCR diversity, with chimeras reaching as high as 47%. The naive libraries included spiked-in Jurkat TCR RNA (around 9 copies' worth), and this RNA is not part of the donor repertoire. Clones above 20 RNA copies held over 97% of molecules in CMV-specific effector cells but under 1% in naive cells. Identical TCR molecules sharing a barcode could cause highly expanded clone sizes to be underestimated. A single cell's worth of spiked-in Jurkat TCR RNA was reported detectable even among some 920,000 naive CD8 T cells.

The receptor library was made with PCR. For sequencing, an Illumina HiSeq 4000 was employed. Bulk TCR libraries were prepared as previously described, using TCR primers listed in Table S5. The Qiagen AllPrep DNA/RNA kit was used to purify total RNA. Before analysis, reads from multiple sequencing runs of one library were combined. As for how the authors treated the data: Reads were retained only if their TCR constant sequence matched exactly, and those retained reads were trimmed to 150 nt and grouped according to their 12-nt molecular barcodes. Within each barcode group, reads were sub-clustered at a 15% Levenshtein threshold, and quality-weighted consensus sequences were built per RNA molecule. Non-functional sequences were excluded, and lower-count sequences lying one edit away from another sequence were also excluded. Based on a fit of two negative binomial distributions, barcode sub-clusters having less than 20% of the maximum read count were discarded. Using fastp at Q25 and MiXCR, TCRdb reprocessed the public reads and kept productive beta chains. Entries are consolidated by CDR3 protein sequence, retaining the most common genes and DNA. The V and J calls were not made by the authors but by TCRdb's processing. The sample profile shows around 460,000 distinct CDR3 sequences; about 21% of them were found once. In total, the top ten clones hold about 0.78% of the sample.

The sample comprised naive CD8+ T cells from blood, with Jurkat cell RNA spiked in. The cell subset or site label, read with the paper, signifies: FACS-sorted CD8+CD4-CCR7+CD45RA+ naive T cells. This TCR was sampled from a human donor in good health. Some libraries in this study had Jurkat cell RNA spiked in. The V and J segments used are TRBV19 and TRBJ2-1, and 15 bases in between align with TRBD2. The DNA reads TGTGCCAGTAGTATCTGGGGACTAGCGGGAGGCGCCTCCTACAATGAGCAGTTCTTC. It specifies CASSIWGLAGGASYNEQFF.